The entry below describes one T cell receptor beta chain. Its antigen is unidentified. The method was immunoSEQ multiplex PCR; TCRdb's version includes in-frame clones alone and lacks a portion of them. The sample has thousands of clones, 63% seen once. The data derive from a study of CD8 T cell repertoires and HIV-1 epitope variants. Study-level background: Each of Twenty-five Gag and Nef epitope peptides stimulated a separate culture. Tested: three Gag epitope families, Nef HW9 and YT9.

Germline assignment: CDR1 MNHEY and CDR2 SMNVEV (reference sequence). Unmatched junction bases numbered 1, after V lost 1 base and J lost 4 bases. CDR3 length equals 16 residues. Study-wide findings and caveats: Beta chains alone show antigen proliferation, not cytokine profile or function. Under 10 TCR beta clonotypes were antigen-specific, over five apparently recognizing autologous or escape variants.

This TCR came from a male donor with HIV. Sequenced sample: cultured CD8+ T cells derived from PBMCs. The V call is TRBV27, the J call TRBJ2-2, with 12 bases matching TRBD2. The CDR3 loop reads CASSLLLAGGTGELFF. Written as DNA, the CDR3 is TGTGCCAGCAGTTTATTACTAGCGGGAGGCACCGGGGAGCTGTTTTTT.